This T cell receptor (beta chain) was sequenced in a study of T cell responses to AZD1222 COVID-19 vaccine. Whole-study findings and limits: Repertoires were sampled only after the peak T cell response. There were vaccine-associated CD4 TCRs across spike, dominant at 160-218 and 743-854. Donors skewed white British and female; clonal diversity was possibly underestimated. Unmutated variant regions are reportedly targeted by nearly half of spike-specific TCRs.

Only in-frame clones appear in the TCRdb table, and some are missing; sequencing was by immunoSEQ multiplex PCR. This sample has around 140,000 clones, with roughly 92% found just once. CDR1 is SNHLY and CDR2 is FYNNEI in the germline V gene. The length of the CDR3 is 13 residues. The V and J ends lost 8 bases and 3 bases respectively, with 13 bases between them. On this clone: The antigen remains undetermined.

The sequencing used peripheral blood, collected on day 0 of AZD1222 vaccination. The J gene is TRBJ2-5, the V gene TRBV2, with TRBD2 as a possible D gene (7 bases). The TCR sequence derives from an adult in good health. CDR3 DNA: TGTGCCAGCGGGGGGGCAGATAAAGAGACCCAGTACTTC. It encodes CASGGADKETQYF. Combining the CDR3 with reference TRBV2 and TRBJ2-5 gives the whole variable domain EPEVTQTPSHQVTQMGQEVILRCVPISNHLYFYWYRQILGQKVEFLVSFYNNEISEKSEIFDDQFSVERPDGSNFTLKIRSTKLEDSAMYFCASGGADKETQYFGPGTRLLVL.